Listed below are T cell receptor beta chains from one sample, sequenced in a study of early T cells in non-severe SARS-CoV-2 infection. TCRdb processed the 5' RACE reads anew with MiXCR; each CDR3 protein has one entry. This table holds about 45,000 distinct CDR3 sequences, around a tenth found once. The specimen sequenced was whole blood. Every receptor here comes from an adult who was a healthcare worker with PCR-confirmed SARS-CoV-2 infection or an uninfected control (not recorded which). The CDR3 runs from the conserved cysteine through the conserved F or W. D genes are given only for firm matches. Clone size is given for some rows only: seen once, a few or many times, or a class if the clone is expanded.

v_gene	j_gene	abundance	d_gene	CDR3aa	CDR3nt
TRBV14	TRBJ1-2	many	-	CASSQGTYYGYTF	TGTGCCAGCAGCCAAGGGACATACTATGGCTACACCTTC
TRBV7-6	TRBJ2-4	few	-	CASSKTGGQPLAKNIQYF	TGTGCCAGCAGCAAGACGGGGGGACAGCCCCTAGCCAAAAACATTCAGTACTTC
TRBV7-9	TRBJ1-1	-	-	CASSLARQGLSEAFF	TGTGCCAGCAGCTTAGCGCGGCAGGGACTCTCTGAAGCTTTCTTT
TRBV25-1	TRBJ2-1	many	TRBD2	CASSGTSGRTTDEQFF	TGTGCCAGCAGTGGGACTAGCGGGAGAACTACTGATGAGCAGTTCTTC
TRBV7-2	TRBJ2-1	many	-	CASSLGQNNEQFF	TGTGCCAGCAGCTTAGGTCAAAACAATGAGCAGTTCTTC
TRBV4-3	TRBJ2-3	many	-	CASSQEYRFTDTQYF	TGCGCCAGCAGCCAAGAATACAGATTCACAGATACGCAGTATTTT
TRBV28	TRBJ2-7	many	TRBD1	CASSFETGVFYEQYF	TGTGCCAGCAGTTTTGAGACAGGGGTTTTCTACGAGCAGTACTTC
TRBV28	TRBJ2-3	many	TRBD1	CATGRPGGTDTQYF	TGTGCCACAGGAAGGCCAGGGGGAACAGATACGCAGTATTTT
TRBV19	TRBJ2-3	-	-	CASSPRGVPRPTDTQYF	TGTGCCAGTAGTCCAAGGGGGGTCCCCCGCCCTACAGATACGCAGTATTTT
TRBV28	TRBJ1-4	many	TRBD1	CASRPQGGGEKLFF	TGTGCCAGCAGACCGCAGGGGGGCGGTGAAAAACTGTTTTTT
TRBV27	TRBJ2-5	-	TRBD2	CASRSGGETQYF	TGTGCCAGCAGATCGGGAGGGGAGACCCAGTACTTC
TRBV10-3	TRBJ2-7	-	-	CAISGTDYEQYF	TGTGCCATCAGTGGGACAGACTACGAGCAGTACTTC
TRBV7-2	TRBJ2-3	few	TRBD2	CASSFLRTSFADTQYF	TGTGCCAGCAGCTTCCTAAGGACTAGTTTCGCAGATACGCAGTATTTT
TRBV18	TRBJ2-7	-	TRBD1	CASSPVSGTEIYEQYF	TGTGCCAGCTCACCTGTCTCCGGGACAGAGATTTACGAGCAGTACTTC
TRBV4-2	TRBJ2-7	many	-	CASSQNREPREQYF	TGTGCCAGCAGCCAAAACCGGGAGCCTCGCGAGCAGTACTTC
TRBV7-9	TRBJ2-1	-	-	CASSYSQGSYNEQFF	TGTGCCAGCAGCTACTCGCAGGGCTCCTACAATGAGCAGTTCTTC
TRBV9	TRBJ2-1	-	-	CASSVEDEQFF	TGTGCCAGCAGCGTAGAGGATGAGCAGTTCTTC
TRBV7-9	TRBJ1-6	-	-	CASSFAESPLHF	TGTGCCAGCAGCTTCGCCGAGTCACCCCTCCACTTT
TRBV7-8	TRBJ2-5	-	-	CASSPEGRQETQYF	TGTGCCAGCAGCCCTGAGGGGCGCCAAGAGACCCAGTACTTC
TRBV2	TRBJ1-2	-	-	CASSERMWQDFF	TGTGCCAGCAGTGAGCGAATGTGGCAGGACTTCTTC
TRBV9	TRBJ1-5	many	-	CASSVGAGLGQPQHF	TGTGCCAGCAGCGTAGGGGCAGGGCTAGGCCAGCCCCAGCATTTT
TRBV27	TRBJ2-7	-	-	CASSFSSTRDSEPPYEQYF	TGTGCCAGCAGTTTCTCCTCGACCCGGGACTCCGAACCCCCCTACGAGCAGTACTTC
TRBV27	TRBJ2-1	-	-	CASSYRGKQFF	TGTGCCAGCAGTTACCGGGGTAAGCAGTTCTTC
TRBV28	TRBJ1-1	-	TRBD1	CASSSGQGVSNTEAFF	TGTGCCAGCAGCTCCGGACAGGGGGTTTCGAACACTGAAGCTTTCTTT
TRBV20-1	TRBJ2-1	many	-	CSARNLGYGFPYNEQFF	TGCAGTGCTAGAAACCTAGGGTACGGATTTCCCTACAATGAGCAGTTCTTC
TRBV13	TRBJ1-1	many	-	CASSLEDLVHTEAFF	TGTGCCAGCAGCTTAGAAGACCTAGTACACACTGAAGCTTTCTTT
TRBV3-1	TRBJ2-5	many	-	CASSQTGETQYF	TGTGCCAGCAGCCAAACTGGAGAGACCCAGTACTTC
TRBV5-1	TRBJ2-3	medium-sized	-	CASSRRDRTDTQYF	TGCGCCAGCAGTCGGCGGGACCGCACAGATACGCAGTATTTT
TRBV12-3/TRBV12-4	TRBJ1-2	many	TRBD1	CASSPQPTGASGYTF	TGTGCCAGCAGCCCACAACCGACAGGGGCGAGCGGCTACACCTTC
TRBV20-1	TRBJ1-5	few	-	CSAREGGGYSNQPQHF	TGCAGTGCTAGAGAAGGTGGGGGGTATAGCAATCAGCCCCAGCATTTT
TRBV24-1	TRBJ2-1	few	TRBD2	CATSDLSASGAPWDEQFF	TGTGCCACCAGTGATTTGAGCGCTAGCGGAGCCCCCTGGGATGAGCAGTTCTTC
TRBV12-3/TRBV12-4	TRBJ2-3	-	TRBD1	CASSLRDSADTQYF	TGTGCCAGCAGTTTACGGGACAGCGCAGATACGCAGTATTTT
TRBV18	TRBJ2-7	many	-	CASSQRQVLGNEQYF	TGTGCCAGCTCACAACGACAGGTACTTGGGAACGAGCAGTACTTC
TRBV7-9	TRBJ1-5	many	-	CASSSGSGPGPNSNQPQHF	TGTGCCAGCAGCTCCGGAAGCGGCCCCGGACCTAATAGCAATCAGCCCCAGCATTTT
TRBV7-3	TRBJ2-3	few	-	CVSSPTPLDTQYF	TGTGTCAGCAGCCCTACCCCACTCGATACGCAGTATTTT
TRBV24-1	TRBJ1-2	many	-	CATEDTLRGVYGYTF	TGTGCCACCGAAGACACACTCCGAGGAGTCTATGGCTACACCTTC
TRBV29-1	TRBJ1-2	many	-	CSVAGDTANYGYTF	TGCAGCGTTGCAGGGGACACAGCTAACTATGGCTACACCTTC
TRBV7-2	TRBJ2-1	few	-	CASSLEGSSYNEQFF	TGTGCCAGCAGCTTAGAGGGTAGTTCCTACAATGAGCAGTTCTTC
TRBV7-9	TRBJ1-2	many	-	CASRIPLSASTF	TGTGCCAGCAGAATACCCTTATCGGCAAGCACCTTC
TRBV18	TRBJ2-1	many	-	CASSPRQGFGGEQFF	TGTGCCAGCTCACCTCGCCAGGGGTTTGGGGGTGAGCAGTTCTTC
TRBV28	TRBJ1-1	few	TRBD1	CASSSGQGAWTEAFF	TGTGCCAGCAGTTCGGGACAGGGGGCTTGGACTGAAGCTTTCTTT
TRBV28	TRBJ2-7	few	TRBD1	CASSAPGQAYEQYF	TGTGCCAGCAGTGCACCCGGACAGGCCTACGAGCAGTACTTC
TRBV6-6	TRBJ1-4	many	-	CASSYQGAHPKLFF	TGTGCCAGCAGTTACCAAGGGGCTCATCCCAAACTGTTTTTT
TRBV7-2	TRBJ1-2	many	-	CASSLDSYEGYTF	TGTGCCAGCAGCTTAGACAGCTACGAGGGCTACACCTTC
TRBV14	TRBJ2-2	few	-	CASSQLQNTGELFF	TGTGCCAGCAGCCAACTTCAGAACACCGGGGAGCTGTTTTTT
TRBV14	TRBJ2-1	-	-	CASSQGVDLVLSSYNEQFF	TGTGCCAGCAGCCAAGGGGTTGACCTGGTCCTTAGCTCCTACAATGAGCAGTTCTTC
TRBV7-2	TRBJ2-6	many	-	CASSLSSSGANVLTF	TGTGCCAGCAGCTTAAGCAGCTCTGGGGCCAACGTCCTGACTTTC
TRBV29-1	TRBJ1-2	many	TRBD1	CSVGDSFQINGYTF	TGCAGCGTCGGGGACAGCTTTCAGATTAATGGCTACACCTTC